This T cell receptor (beta chain) was sequenced for a study of blood T cell repertoires in COVID-19. V shed 5 bases and J 8 bases; nucleotides not matched to a gene: 1. CDR1 and CDR2 (germline): ENHRY, SYGVKD. This CDR3 region has 12 residues. Per the study methods: Amplification of reference gene primers provided the estimated nucleated cell counts. This table comes from immunoSEQ multiplex PCR, and its TCRdb copy is limited to in-frame clones, with some not included. The V and J calls and clone size were taken over from that table, and D and trimming were inferred from the DNA. Here the sample spans 85,000 to 120,000 clones, around four fifths being singletons.

This chain uses TRBV10-3 with TRBJ2-5; TRBD2 matches 11 bases. The sample was peripheral blood. The receptor was isolated from a man between 60 and 75 years old with active or convalescent COVID-19. CDR3 sequence (DNA): TGTGCCATCAGTACTAGCGGGAGAACCCAGTACTTC. Translating it yields CAISTSGRTQYF.